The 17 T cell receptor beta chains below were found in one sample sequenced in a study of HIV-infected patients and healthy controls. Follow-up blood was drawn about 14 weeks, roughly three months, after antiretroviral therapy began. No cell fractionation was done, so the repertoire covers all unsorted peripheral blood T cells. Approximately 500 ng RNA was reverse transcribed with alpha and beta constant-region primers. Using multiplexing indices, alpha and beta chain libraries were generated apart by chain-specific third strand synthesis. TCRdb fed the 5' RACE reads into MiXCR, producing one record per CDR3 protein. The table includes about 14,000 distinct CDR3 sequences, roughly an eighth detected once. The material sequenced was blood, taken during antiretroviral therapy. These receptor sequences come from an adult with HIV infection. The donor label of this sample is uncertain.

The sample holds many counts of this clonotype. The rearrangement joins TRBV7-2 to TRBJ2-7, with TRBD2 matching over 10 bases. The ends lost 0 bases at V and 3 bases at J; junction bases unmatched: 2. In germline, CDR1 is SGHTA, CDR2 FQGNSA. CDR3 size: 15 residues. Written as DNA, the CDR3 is TGTGCCAGCAGCTTAGCCAGCGGGGGGGGCTACGAGCAGTACTTC. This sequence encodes CASSLASGGGYEQYF.

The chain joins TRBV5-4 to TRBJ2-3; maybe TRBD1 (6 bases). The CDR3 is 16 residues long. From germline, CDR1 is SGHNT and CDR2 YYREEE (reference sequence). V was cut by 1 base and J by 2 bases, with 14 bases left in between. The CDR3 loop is CASSLLTGMITDTQYF. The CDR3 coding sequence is TGTGCCAGCAGCTTGCTGACAGGAATGATCACAGATACGCAGTATTTT.

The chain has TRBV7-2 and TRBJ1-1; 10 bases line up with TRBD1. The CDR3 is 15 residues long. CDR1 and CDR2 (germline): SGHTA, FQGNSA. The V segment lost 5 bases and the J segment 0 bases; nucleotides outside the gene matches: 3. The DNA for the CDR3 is TGTGCCAGCAGCCGGGGACAGGGGTTGAACACTGAAGCTTTCTTT. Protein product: CASSRGQGLNTEAFF.

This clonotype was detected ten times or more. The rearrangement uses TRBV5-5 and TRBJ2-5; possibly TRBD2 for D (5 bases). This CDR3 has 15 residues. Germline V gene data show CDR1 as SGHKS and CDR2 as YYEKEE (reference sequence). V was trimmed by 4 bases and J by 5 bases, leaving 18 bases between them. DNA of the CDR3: TGTGCCAGCAGCCGGACGTTCGCCGGCGGGGAGACCCAGTACTTC. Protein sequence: CASSRTFAGGETQYF.

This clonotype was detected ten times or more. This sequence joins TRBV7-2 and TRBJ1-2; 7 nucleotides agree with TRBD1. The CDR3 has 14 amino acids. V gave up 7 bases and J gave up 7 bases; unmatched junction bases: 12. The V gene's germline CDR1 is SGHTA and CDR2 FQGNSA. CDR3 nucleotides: TGTGCCAGCACCAGGAACAGGGACAGTCTTGGCTACACCTTC. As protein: CASTRNRDSLGYTF. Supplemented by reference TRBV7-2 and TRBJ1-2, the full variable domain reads GAGVSQSPSNKVTEKGKDVELRCDPISGHTALYWYRQSLGQGLEFLIYFQGNSAPDKSGLPSDRFSAERTGGSVSTLTIQRTQQEDSAVYLCASTRNRDSLGYTFGSGTRLTVV.

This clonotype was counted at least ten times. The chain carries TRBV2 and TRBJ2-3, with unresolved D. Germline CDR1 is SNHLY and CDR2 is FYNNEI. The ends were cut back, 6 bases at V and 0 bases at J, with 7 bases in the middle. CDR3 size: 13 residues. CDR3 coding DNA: TGTGCCAGCAGGCTTGGCAGCACAGATACGCAGTATTTT. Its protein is CASRLGSTDTQYF.

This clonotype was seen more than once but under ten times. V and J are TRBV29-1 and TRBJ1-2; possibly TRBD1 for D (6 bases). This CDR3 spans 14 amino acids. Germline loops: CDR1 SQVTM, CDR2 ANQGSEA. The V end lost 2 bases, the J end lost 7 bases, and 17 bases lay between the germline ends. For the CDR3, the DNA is TGCAGCGTTGAAAACAGGGTACCTTCCGCTGGCTACACCTTC. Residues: CSVENRVPSAGYTF.

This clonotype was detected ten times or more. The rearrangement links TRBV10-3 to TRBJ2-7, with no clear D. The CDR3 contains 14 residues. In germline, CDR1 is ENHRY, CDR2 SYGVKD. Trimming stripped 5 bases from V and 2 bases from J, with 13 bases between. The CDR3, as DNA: TGTGCCATCAGTCAAGGCGAACTAACCTACGAGCAGTACTTC. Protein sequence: CAISQGELTYEQYF.

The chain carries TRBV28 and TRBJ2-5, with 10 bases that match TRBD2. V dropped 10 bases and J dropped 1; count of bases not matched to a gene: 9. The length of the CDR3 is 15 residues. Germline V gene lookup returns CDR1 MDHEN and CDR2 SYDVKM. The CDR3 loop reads CATAGLAETQETQYF. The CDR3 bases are TGTGCCACCGCCGGACTAGCGGAAACCCAAGAGACCCAGTACTTC.

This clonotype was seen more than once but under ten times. In nucleotides, the CDR3 is TGTGCCACCAGCGGGGGAGAGGAAGGCTACAATGAGCAGTTCTTC. Amino acids: CATSGGEEGYNEQFF. The chain combines TRBV15 with TRBJ2-1; perhaps D is TRBD1 or TRBD2 (5 bases each). The CDR3 length is 15 residues. The germline CDR1 and CDR2 sequences are LNHNV and YYDKDF (reference sequence). The V gene lost 5 bases and the J gene lost 3 bases, with 14 bases spanning the gap.

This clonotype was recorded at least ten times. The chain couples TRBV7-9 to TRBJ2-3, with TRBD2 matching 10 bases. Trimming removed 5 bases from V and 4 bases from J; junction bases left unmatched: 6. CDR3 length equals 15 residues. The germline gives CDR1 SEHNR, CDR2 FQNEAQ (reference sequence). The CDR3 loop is CASSQTSGPSDTQYF. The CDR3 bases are TGTGCCAGCAGCCAGACTAGCGGGCCTTCAGATACGCAGTATTTT.

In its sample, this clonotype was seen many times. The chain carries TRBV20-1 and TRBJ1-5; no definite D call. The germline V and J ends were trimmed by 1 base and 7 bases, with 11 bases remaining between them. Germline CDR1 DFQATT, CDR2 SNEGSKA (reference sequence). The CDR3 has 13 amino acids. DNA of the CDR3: TGCAGTGCTAGAGTGGGGTTAGGGCAGCCCCAGCATTTT. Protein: CSARVGLGQPQHF.

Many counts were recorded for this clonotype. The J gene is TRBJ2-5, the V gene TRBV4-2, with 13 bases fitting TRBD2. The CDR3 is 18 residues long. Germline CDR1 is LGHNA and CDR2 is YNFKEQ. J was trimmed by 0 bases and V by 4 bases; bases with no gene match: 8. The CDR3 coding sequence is TGTGCCAGCAGCCTTGGGACTAGCGGGGATGAGTACCAAGAGACCCAGTACTTC. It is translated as CASSLGTSGDEYQETQYF.

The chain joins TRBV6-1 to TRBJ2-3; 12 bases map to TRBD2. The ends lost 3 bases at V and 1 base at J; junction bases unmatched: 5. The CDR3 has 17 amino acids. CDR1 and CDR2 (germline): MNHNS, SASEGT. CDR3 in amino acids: CASSDRWTSGGTDTQYF. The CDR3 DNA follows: TGTGCCAGCAGTGACAGATGGACTAGCGGGGGCACAGATACGCAGTATTTT.

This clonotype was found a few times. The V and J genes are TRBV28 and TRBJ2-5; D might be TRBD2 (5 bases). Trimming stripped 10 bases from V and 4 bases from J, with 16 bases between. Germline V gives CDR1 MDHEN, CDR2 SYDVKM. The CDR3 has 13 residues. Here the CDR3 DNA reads TGTGCCACCCTTGAAGAGGGTTTAGAGACCCAGTACTTC. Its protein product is CATLEEGLETQYF.

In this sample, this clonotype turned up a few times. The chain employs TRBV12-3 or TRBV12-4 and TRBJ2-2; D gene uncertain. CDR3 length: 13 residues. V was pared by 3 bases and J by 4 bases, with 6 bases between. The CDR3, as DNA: TGTGCCAGCAGTTTTACGTTCACCGGGGAGCTGTTTTTT. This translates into CASSFTFTGELFF.

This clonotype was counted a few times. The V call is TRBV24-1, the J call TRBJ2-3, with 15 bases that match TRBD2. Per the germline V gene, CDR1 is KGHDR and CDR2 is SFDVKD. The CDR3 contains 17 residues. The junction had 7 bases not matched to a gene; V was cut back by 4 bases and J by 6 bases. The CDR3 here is CATSDRGLAGGGDTQYF. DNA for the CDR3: TGTGCCACCAGTGACCGGGGACTAGCGGGGGGAGGGGATACGCAGTATTTT.